This is a list of T cell receptor beta chains from one sample in a study of OX40 agonist ivuxolimab in advanced cancers. The repertoire was sequenced with immunoSEQ multiplex PCR; TCRdb's copy has only in-frame clones and lacks some. The top ten hold approximately 2.3% of the sample, which has about 82,000 clones, about 85% seen once. The material sequenced was CD4+ or CD8+ T cells sorted from blood, taken in a trial of the OX40 agonist ivuxolimab. The receptors were sampled from an adult with an advanced solid tumor such as melanoma, head and neck, liver or kidney cancer. Each CDR3 is given without its conserved first and last residue. Each record gives: V gene, J gene, D gene, CDR3 protein. A D gene is named only where the DNA matches it firmly.

v_gene: TRBV7-2; j_gene: TRBJ2-1; d_gene: TRBD1; CDR3aa: ASSLARDRVYNEQF
v_gene: TRBV5-1; j_gene: TRBJ1-1; d_gene: TRBD1; CDR3aa: ASSFGIRQGIEAF
v_gene: TRBV5-4; j_gene: TRBJ2-5; d_gene: NA; CDR3aa: ASSPSDLGGGYQETQY
v_gene: TRBV5-5; j_gene: TRBJ2-1; d_gene: TRBD2; CDR3aa: ASSLGERGHILSYNEQF
v_gene: TRBV27; j_gene: TRBJ1-1; d_gene: NA; CDR3aa: ASSFIGPSVRRGTEAF
v_gene: TRBV28; j_gene: TRBJ1-2; d_gene: NA; CDR3aa: ASRPYGYT
v_gene: TRBV7-9; j_gene: TRBJ1-1; d_gene: NA; CDR3aa: ASSLSDRTEAF
v_gene: TRBV6-1; j_gene: TRBJ2-4; d_gene: NA; CDR3aa: ASSEEGSIGDIQY
v_gene: TRBV5-1; j_gene: TRBJ2-7; d_gene: NA; CDR3aa: ASSRTVAYEQY
v_gene: TRBV6-5; j_gene: TRBJ1-1; d_gene: NA; CDR3aa: ASRGRWTEAF
v_gene: TRBV10-1; j_gene: TRBJ1-5; d_gene: TRBD1; CDR3aa: ASSDWTGGPLFQPQH
v_gene: TRBV27; j_gene: TRBJ2-1; d_gene: NA; CDR3aa: ASSFGGNEQF
v_gene: TRBV4-2; j_gene: TRBJ1-6; d_gene: NA; CDR3aa: ASSQRVEGGNSPLH
v_gene: TRBV11-2; j_gene: TRBJ2-5; d_gene: NA; CDR3aa: ASSLERGVETQY
v_gene: TRBV5-4; j_gene: TRBJ2-2; d_gene: NA; CDR3aa: ASTPESGNTGELF
v_gene: TRBV5-1; j_gene: TRBJ1-6; d_gene: TRBD1; CDR3aa: ASSLGGQGARNSPLH
v_gene: TRBV18; j_gene: TRBJ2-5; d_gene: NA; CDR3aa: ASSPPEGVQETQY
v_gene: TRBV18; j_gene: TRBJ2-5; d_gene: TRBD2; CDR3aa: ASSPTRSGGAGETQY
v_gene: TRBV6-5; j_gene: TRBJ1-6; d_gene: TRBD1; CDR3aa: ASGRGDRDTPLH
v_gene: TRBV7-9; j_gene: TRBJ1-5; d_gene: NA; CDR3aa: ASSGTGRNQPQH
v_gene: TRBV5-4; j_gene: TRBJ2-3; d_gene: TRBD2; CDR3aa: ASSLMTSGGGTDTQY
v_gene: TRBV9; j_gene: TRBJ1-1; d_gene: NA; CDR3aa: ASRRGLNTEAF
v_gene: TRBV11-3; j_gene: TRBJ2-7; d_gene: TRBD1; CDR3aa: ASSKGQGYEQY
v_gene: TRBV14; j_gene: TRBJ1-2; d_gene: NA; CDR3aa: ASNLTGYT
v_gene: TRBV7-9; j_gene: TRBJ2-7; d_gene: NA; CDR3aa: ASSLPRGGSYEQY
v_gene: TRBV18; j_gene: TRBJ2-7; d_gene: TRBD1; CDR3aa: ASSPVDRANYEQY
v_gene: TRBV5-1; j_gene: NA; d_gene: NA; CDR3aa: ASSIVEGLGEQY
v_gene: TRBV18; j_gene: TRBJ2-1; d_gene: NA; CDR3aa: ASSLGLAGSDEQF
v_gene: TRBV10-1; j_gene: TRBJ1-6; d_gene: TRBD1; CDR3aa: ASRTGHSPLH
v_gene: TRBV10-3; j_gene: TRBJ1-2; d_gene: TRBD1; CDR3aa: AISKQGADNYGYT
v_gene: TRBV19; j_gene: TRBJ2-7; d_gene: TRBD1; CDR3aa: ASSIRRGTGAYEQY
v_gene: TRBV25-1; j_gene: TRBJ2-3; d_gene: TRBD1; CDR3aa: ASSGQGTDTQY
v_gene: TRBV28; j_gene: TRBJ2-4; d_gene: TRBD2; CDR3aa: ASSFGLAGGGAKNIQY
v_gene: TRBV18; j_gene: TRBJ1-1; d_gene: NA; CDR3aa: ASSPPIRRRPGAGEAF
v_gene: TRBV7-9; j_gene: TRBJ2-2; d_gene: TRBD1; CDR3aa: ASTPGGGTGRTGELF
v_gene: TRBV5-1; j_gene: TRBJ1-5; d_gene: NA; CDR3aa: ASSLGGDQPQH
v_gene: TRBV15; j_gene: TRBJ1-2; d_gene: NA; CDR3aa: ATSRAAREDDGYT
v_gene: TRBV4-3; j_gene: TRBJ2-4; d_gene: NA; CDR3aa: ASSQEGRTSYNIQY
v_gene: TRBV5-1; j_gene: TRBJ1-5; d_gene: TRBD1; CDR3aa: ASSLGTGGGQPQH
v_gene: TRBV6-5; j_gene: TRBJ2-7; d_gene: TRBD2; CDR3aa: ASSSWTSGGTLEQY
v_gene: TRBV5-5; j_gene: TRBJ1-6; d_gene: NA; CDR3aa: ASSGTTGVNSPLH
v_gene: TRBV2; j_gene: TRBJ1-6; d_gene: TRBD1; CDR3aa: ASWTGLGDSPLH
v_gene: TRBV28; j_gene: TRBJ1-5; d_gene: TRBD1; CDR3aa: ASSSGQGGVQPQH
v_gene: TRBV5-1; j_gene: TRBJ2-2; d_gene: NA; CDR3aa: ASSVTTGPGTGELF
v_gene: TRBV6-1; j_gene: TRBJ2-2; d_gene: TRBD2; CDR3aa: ASRRGTSGTGELF
v_gene: TRBV5-1; j_gene: TRBJ2-7; d_gene: NA; CDR3aa: ASSLAQAVGEQY
v_gene: TRBV6-1; j_gene: TRBJ2-7; d_gene: TRBD1; CDR3aa: ASSRDRVLEQY
v_gene: TRBV7-9; j_gene: TRBJ2-1; d_gene: TRBD1; CDR3aa: ASSLWTGNEQF
v_gene: TRBV28; j_gene: TRBJ2-3; d_gene: TRBD2; CDR3aa: ASNTLAGVRTDTQY
v_gene: TRBV6-5; j_gene: TRBJ1-2; d_gene: TRBD1; CDR3aa: ASSNGQGEFT
v_gene: TRBV29-1; j_gene: TRBJ1-5; d_gene: TRBD1; CDR3aa: SVEGDSGQPQH
v_gene: TRBV30; j_gene: TRBJ1-3; d_gene: NA; CDR3aa: AWKTPGNTIY
v_gene: TRBV18; j_gene: TRBJ2-7; d_gene: NA; CDR3aa: ASSPSRAGEQY
v_gene: TRBV19; j_gene: TRBJ1-3; d_gene: NA; CDR3aa: ASSMIQQRTGNTIY